The next 10 T cell receptor beta chains were all read from a single sample in a study of T cell repertoires in cytomegalovirus infection. From the reads, TCRdb called clonotypes with MiXCR, one entry per CDR3 protein. The sample holds around 710,000 distinct CDR3 sequences, 25% to 35% seen once. These receptors' targets are unknown. The material was cultured CD8+ T cells from PBMCs, obtained from culture after CMV antigen stimulation. The origin of the receptors is a human donor in good health (CMV status not recorded). Some clones in this sample may be carry-over from other donors' samples.

This clonotype was counted a few times. CDR3 protein: CASSTITEDTEAFF. In nucleotides, the CDR3 is TGTGCCAGCAGCACCATAACGGAGGACACTGAAGCTTTCTTT. This rearrangement joins TRBV3-1 to TRBJ1-1; no clear D. The germline CDR1 and CDR2 sequences are LGHDT and YNNKEL (reference sequence). The germline V and J ends were trimmed by 5 bases and 3 bases, with 13 bases remaining between them. The CDR3 consists of 14 residues.

The chain uses TRBV2 and TRBJ2-7; either TRBD1 or TRBD2 may supply D (5 bases each). V gave up 2 bases and J gave up 0 bases, with 14 bases separating them. Germline V CDR1 and CDR2: SNHLY, FYNNEI. The CDR3 is 16 residues long. Here the CDR3 DNA reads TGTGCCAGCAGTGAAAGGGACCTATCTAGCTCCTACGAGCAGTACGTC. This encodes CASSERDLSSSYEQYV.

This clonotype was counted only a few times. The V call is TRBV6-2 or TRBV6-3, the J call TRBJ2-2; 12 nucleotides agree with TRBD1. CDR1 is MNHEY, CDR2 SVGEGT, per germline. The CDR3 sequence is 17 residues long. V lost 2 bases and J lost 5; bases outside the gene matches: 6. The CDR3 sequence is CASSYRGQGARTGELFF. CDR3 nucleotide sequence: TGTGCCAGCAGTTACAGGGGACAGGGGGCTAGGACCGGGGAGCTGTTTTTT.

This clonotype was recorded a few times. This sequence joins TRBV7-8 and TRBJ2-2, with D tentatively TRBD1 or TRBD2 (5 bases each). This CDR3 contains 14 residues. From germline, CDR1 is SGHVS and CDR2 FQNEAQ. Trimming removed 7 bases at V and 5 bases at J, with 14 bases between. The CDR3 protein is CASTISWGTGELFF. The CDR3 coding sequence is TGTGCCAGCACTATCTCATGGGGGACCGGGGAGCTGTTTTTT.

This clonotype came up a few times. The chain joins TRBV7-2 to TRBJ2-1; D remains unclear. Germline CDR1 SGHTA, CDR2 FQGNSA. This CDR3 is 15 amino acids long. Between the trimmed V and J ends, which lost 5 bases and 2 bases, there was a span of 13 bases. In DNA, the CDR3 is TGTGCCAGCAGCCCGGATTCTGGGGCCTACAATGAGCAGTTCTTC. This codes for CASSPDSGAYNEQFF.

The J gene is TRBJ2-7, the V gene TRBV11-3; D might be TRBD2 (5 bases). The V end was cut by 0 bases, the J end by 6 bases, with 9 bases between. Germline V gene sequence: CDR1 SGHNT, CDR2 YENEEA. CDR3 size: 13 residues. DNA of the CDR3: TGTGCCAGCAGCTTAGAGGTCGGGATCGAGCAGTACTTC. Translated, it gives CASSLEVGIEQYF.

The chain recombines TRBV12-3 or TRBV12-4 with TRBJ2-2, with D perhaps being TRBD1 or TRBD2 (7 bases each). Between the trimmed V and J ends, which lost 5 bases and 6 bases, there was a span of 19 bases. The CDR3 spans 16 residues. The CDR3 DNA reads as TGTGCCAGCAGTCTCGCCGGACTAGGACAGGCCGGGGAGCTGTTTTTT. This translates into CASSLAGLGQAGELFF.

This clonotype has more than one count but fewer than ten. This chain joins TRBV6-5 and TRBJ1-1; D gene uncertain. This CDR3 has 11 residues. V lost 7 bases and J 6 bases, leaving 9 bases between the germline ends. From germline, CDR1 is MNHEY and CDR2 SVGAGI. Here the CDR3 reads CASIWGAEAFF. In nucleotides, the CDR3 is TGTGCCAGCATCTGGGGTGCTGAAGCTTTCTTT.

This clonotype came up a few times. The chain has TRBV2 and TRBJ1-5; no definite D call. The CDR3 length is 15 residues. The V end lost 4 bases, the J end lost 4 bases, and 14 bases lay between the germline ends. Germline loops: CDR1 SNHLY, CDR2 FYNNEI. As DNA, the CDR3 is TGTGCCAGCAGTGCTTCGGCCCTGGCTAATCAGCCCCAGCATTTT. Its translation: CASSASALANQPQHF.

The CDR3 loop is CASSSTGHPGANVLTF. In DNA form, the CDR3 reads TGTGCCAGCAGCTCCACCGGCCACCCTGGGGCCAACGTCCTGACTTTC. V usage is TRBV7-9 and J usage is TRBJ2-6; D is undetermined. This CDR3 is 16 amino acids long. Looked up from germline, CDR1 is SEHNR and CDR2 is FQNEAQ (reference sequence). Between the trimmed V and J ends, which lost 4 bases and 2 bases, there was a span of 12 bases. The full variable domain, completed using reference TRBV7-9 and TRBJ2-6, is DTGVSQNPRHKITKRGQNVTFRCDPISEHNRLYWYRQTLGQGPEFLTYFQNEAQLEKSRLLSDRFSAERPKGSFSTLEIQRTEQGDSAMYLCASSSTGHPGANVLTFGAGSRLTVL.